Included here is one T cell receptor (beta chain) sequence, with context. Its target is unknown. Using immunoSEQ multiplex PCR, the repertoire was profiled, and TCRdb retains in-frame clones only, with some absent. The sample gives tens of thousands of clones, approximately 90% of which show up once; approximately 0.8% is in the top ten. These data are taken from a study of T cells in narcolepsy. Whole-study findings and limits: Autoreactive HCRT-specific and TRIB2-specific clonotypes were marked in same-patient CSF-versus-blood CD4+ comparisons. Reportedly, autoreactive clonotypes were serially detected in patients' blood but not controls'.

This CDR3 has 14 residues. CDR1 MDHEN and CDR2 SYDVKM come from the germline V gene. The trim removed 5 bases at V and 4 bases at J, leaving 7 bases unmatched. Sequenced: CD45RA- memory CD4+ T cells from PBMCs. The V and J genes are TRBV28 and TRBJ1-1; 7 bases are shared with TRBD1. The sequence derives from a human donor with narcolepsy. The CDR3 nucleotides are TGTGCCAGCAGTCCGACAGGGTGGCTCACTGAAGCTTTCTTT. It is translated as CASSPTGWLTEAFF.